The 20 T cell receptor beta chains below come from one sample, sequenced in a study of vaccination and CD4 T cells after COVID-19. For these receptors, no antigen is known. Sample treatment: roughly 10-day PBMC culture with coronavirus spike peptide pools or control peptides (ViraFEST assay). CD4+ T-cell collection from the unexposed donor predated the COVID-19 pandemic (2011-2018). Sequencing of DNA taken from cultured CD4+ T cells relied on the Oncomine TCR Beta short-read assay. TCRdb reprocessed the PCR reads with MiXCR, giving one entry per CDR3 protein. The table lists fewer than 2,500 distinct CDR3 sequences, roughly 46% of them singletons, with about two thirds in the top ten. The material sequenced was CD4+ T cells from blood, cultured in vitro. These receptor sequences come from a human donor in good health.

This clonotype was found a few times. CDR3 sequence reads: CASSSLKGSTDTQYF. The CDR3 nucleotides are TGTGCCAGCAGCTCCCTCAAGGGGAGCACAGATACGCAGTATTTT. The rearrangement links TRBV21-1 to TRBJ2-3; TRBD1 is the table's D call, not checked against the DNA. TRBV21-1 is a pseudogene. The CDR3 is 15 amino acids.

V usage is TRBV6-2 or TRBV6-3 and J usage is TRBJ1-2, with a weak D call TRBD1 (6 bases). This CDR3 comprises 14 residues. Deletions cut 4 bases from V and 8 bases from J, with 17 bases between. From germline, CDR1 is MNHEY and CDR2 SVGEGT. In DNA, the CDR3 is TGTGCCAGCAGTTCCGCCTCAACAGGGATCGGCTACACCTTC. Its protein product is CASSSASTGIGYTF.

V is TRBV7-9 and J is TRBJ2-1; 11 bases match TRBD1. Trimming cost V 3 bases and J 7 bases; bases outside gene matches: 11. This CDR3 has 17 amino acids. CDR1 SEHNR and CDR2 FQNEAQ come from the germline V gene (reference sequence). In DNA form, the CDR3 reads TGTGCCAGCAGCTTCGAAACCGGGACAGGGGGTCAAAATGAGCAGTTCTTC. Translation: CASSFETGTGGQNEQFF.

The count of this clonotype is one. The chain is built from TRBV19 and TRBJ1-5; tentatively, D is TRBD1 (5 bases). The germline gives CDR1 LNHDA, CDR2 SQIVND (reference sequence). Trimming took off 3 bases at V and 7 bases at J, with 13 bases between the two ends. The CDR3 loop spans 14 amino acids. The DNA for the CDR3 is TGTGCCAGTAGTATGGGGGGGTTCGAGCAGCCCCAGCATTTT. This codes for CASSMGGFEQPQHF.

This clonotype was counted between two and nine times. This sequence joins TRBV7-8 and TRBJ1-1; 7 nucleotides agree with TRBD1. This CDR3 region has 13 residues. Germline lookup yields CDR1 SGHVS and CDR2 FQNEAQ. J lost 3 bases, V lost 4 bases, and 2 bases had no gene match. CDR3 residues: CASSYDRDTEAFF. As DNA, the CDR3 is TGTGCCAGCAGCTATGACAGGGACACTGAAGCTTTCTTT.

This chain links TRBV24-1 with TRBJ1-5, with D uncertain. Germline V gene data show CDR1 as KGHDR and CDR2 as SFDVKD. V was pared by 5 bases and J by 0 bases, with 10 bases between. This CDR3 region has 15 residues. The CDR3 sequence is CATSGGSYSNQPQHF. The CDR3, as DNA: TGTGCCACCAGTGGCGGCAGCTATAGCAATCAGCCCCAGCATTTT.

The table lists this clonotype with a few counts. The chain is built from TRBV28 and TRBJ1-1; 9 nucleotides line up with TRBD1. Germline V gene sequence: CDR1 MDHEN, CDR2 SYDVKM. With 6 bases clipped from V and 4 bases from J, the junction kept 6 bases outside the gene matches. The CDR3 covers 14 residues. The chain's CDR3 is CASRPGQGGTEAFF. CDR3 DNA: TGTGCCAGCAGACCGGGACAGGGAGGCACTGAAGCTTTCTTT.

The chain couples TRBV20-1 to TRBJ1-6, with D possibly TRBD1 on 5 matching bases. The CDR3 covers 13 residues. V dropped 0 bases and J dropped 8 bases, with 8 bases sitting between them. CDR1 and CDR2 from the germline V gene are DFQATT and SNEGSKA (reference sequence). The CDR3 sequence is CSARDTGDSPLHF. The CDR3 nucleotides are TGCAGTGCTAGAGATACAGGAGATTCACCCCTCCACTTT.

This clonotype showed up just a few times. The V gene is TRBV5-1, the J gene TRBJ2-2, with D uncertain. The length of the CDR3 is 15 residues. CDR1 and CDR2 from the germline V gene are SGHRS and YFSETQ. V was shortened by 2 bases and J by 8 bases, with 16 bases between the two germline ends. DNA for the CDR3: TGCGCCAGCAGCTTTAGGCAGGACGGTTTGGGGGAGCTGTTTTTT. Translation gives CASSFRQDGLGELFF.

The chain recombines TRBV6-5 with TRBJ1-3; no reliable D call. Looked up from germline, CDR1 is MNHEY and CDR2 is SVGAGI. Trimming took off 0 bases at V and 0 bases at J, with 0 bases between the two ends. The CDR3 has 13 residues. CDR3 loop: CASSYSSGNTIYF. DNA of the CDR3: TGTGCCAGCAGTTACTCCTCTGGAAACACCATATATTTT.

The chain combines TRBV7-9 with TRBJ2-2, with TRBD1 as a possible D gene (7 bases). This CDR3 has 15 amino acids. V lost 1 base, J lost 5 bases, and 11 bases lay in between. Germline-derived CDR1 and CDR2 are SEHNR and FQNEAQ (reference sequence). In DNA form, the CDR3 reads TGTGCCAGCAGCTTAGTACAGGGGAGGACCGGGGAGCTGTTTTTT. Protein sequence: CASSLVQGRTGELFF.

This clonotype was counted a few times. The genes are TRBV6-2 or TRBV6-3 and TRBJ1-2; 9 positions agree with TRBD1. Germline-derived CDR1 and CDR2 are MNHEY and SVGEGT. This CDR3 region has 15 residues. Unmatched junction bases numbered 3, after V lost 0 bases and J lost 4 bases. The CDR3 DNA is TGTGCCAGCAGTTACTCGACAGGGGGAGGCTATGGCTACACCTTC. Its protein product is CASSYSTGGGYGYTF.

The chain carries TRBV6-5 and TRBJ1-2; D remains unclear. This CDR3 comprises 15 residues. Germline values: CDR1 MNHEY, CDR2 SVGAGI. The V end was cut by 0 bases, the J end by 4 bases, with 12 bases between. CDR3 protein: CASSYSRNTAYGYTF. Written as DNA, the CDR3 is TGTGCCAGCAGTTACTCTCGGAACACCGCCTATGGCTACACCTTC.

Judged by abundance, this clonotype is large. The J gene is TRBJ1-2, the V gene TRBV20-1; 7 nucleotides line up with TRBD1. The ends lost 0 bases at V and 6 bases at J; junction bases unmatched: 7. The CDR3 spans 14 residues. Germline CDR1 and CDR2: DFQATT and SNEGSKA (reference sequence). The CDR3 loop is CSARDGRGPNGYTF. For the CDR3, the DNA is TGCAGTGCTAGAGATGGAAGGGGGCCCAATGGCTACACCTTC.

V and J are TRBV5-1 and TRBJ2-5; unclear D gene. The CDR3 is 12 residues long. The germline V gene encodes CDR1 SGHRS and CDR2 YFSETQ. Trimming removed 0 bases from V and 1 base from J, with 1 base in between. The CDR3 sequence is CASSLAQETQYF. As DNA, the CDR3 is TGCGCCAGCAGCTTGGCCCAAGAGACCCAGTACTTC.

In its sample, this clonotype was seen a few times. This chain uses TRBV11-1 with TRBJ2-1; 7 positions agree with TRBD2. Germline lookup yields CDR1 SGHAT and CDR2 FQDESV (reference sequence). Trimming at V came to 3 bases and at J to 0 bases, leaving 11 bases not matched to a gene. This CDR3 region has 18 residues. CDR3 amino acids: CASSLGQRGSPSYNEQFF. CDR3 coding DNA: TGTGCCAGCAGCTTGGGCCAGCGGGGTTCGCCCTCCTACAATGAGCAGTTCTTC.

The chain joins TRBV19 to TRBJ2-2, with no clear D. The CDR3 consists of 14 residues. The ends were cut back, 7 bases at V and 4 bases at J, with 13 bases in the middle. CDR1 and CDR2 (germline): LNHDA, SQIVND (reference sequence). The CDR3 sequence is CASTHRALTGELFF. The CDR3 DNA reads as TGTGCCAGTACCCACCGGGCCCTCACCGGGGAGCTGTTTTTT.

This clonotype turned up a few times. The CDR3 DNA follows: TGCGCCAGCAGCCAAGAGGCCTTCGCGAACACCGGGGAGCTGTTTTTT. Translation: CASSQEAFANTGELFF. The chain carries TRBV4-1 and TRBJ2-2; D unclear. V lost 0 bases to trimming and J lost 0 bases, with 8 bases between them. The CDR3 totals 16 residues. Germline V gene data show CDR1 as MGHRA and CDR2 as YSYEKL.

A few counts support this clonotype. The chain uses TRBV5-1 and TRBJ2-7; 8 bases match TRBD1. The CDR3 spans 14 residues. V shed 7 bases and J 4 bases; nucleotides not matched to a gene: 10. The V gene's germline CDR1 is SGHRS and CDR2 YFSETQ. The CDR3 DNA reads TGCGCCAGCGCCCCGGACAGGGTGGGGTACGAGCAGTACTTC. Translating it yields CASAPDRVGYEQYF. Using reference TRBV5-1 and TRBJ2-7 for the parts outside the CDR3, the full variable domain is KAGVTQTPRYLIKTRGQQVTLSCSPISGHRSVSWYQQTPGQGLQFLFEYFSETQRNKGNFPGRFSGRQFSNSRSEMNVSTLELGDSALYLCASAPDRVGYEQYFGPGTRLTVT.

The chain couples TRBV27 to TRBJ2-7; the D is unclear. The CDR3 consists of 10 residues. Germline V CDR1 and CDR2: MNHEY, SMNVEV (reference sequence). The V end lost 8 bases, the J end lost 3 bases, and 5 bases lay between the germline ends. CDR3 sequence (DNA): TGTGCCAGCGGTTACTACGAGCAGTACTTC. Translating it yields CASGYYEQYF.